This T cell receptor beta chain is from a study of blood T cell repertoires in COVID-19. The method was immunoSEQ multiplex PCR; TCRdb's version includes in-frame clones alone and lacks a portion of them. The sample includes about 100,000 clones, approximately 89% seen only once; the top ten take less than 2.5%. CDR3 length: 11 amino acids. Trimming stripped 7 bases from V and 13 bases from J, with 14 bases between. The sample was peripheral blood. The V call is TRBV12-3 or TRBV12-4, the J call TRBJ2-1; possibly TRBD1 for D (5 bases). This receptor was taken from a man in his fifties with active COVID-19. DNA of the CDR3: TGTGCCAGCATGAGGACAACAGACCAGTTCTTC. Protein product: CASMRTTDQFF.